This T cell receptor (beta chain) was sequenced in a study of T cell responses to AZD1222 COVID-19 vaccine. The CDR3 has 14 residues. Germline values: CDR1 SGHRS, CDR2 YFSETQ. V trimming: 3 bases; J trimming: 3 bases; junction bases outside the gene matches: 5. Study findings and constraints: Nearly half of spike-specific TCRs reportedly go after variant regions that carry no mutations. Compared with day 0, the breadth and depth of the Spike-specific TCR repertoire rose significantly after two doses of AZD1222.

Some clones are missing from TCRdb's copy, which holds only in-frame ones; the method was immunoSEQ multiplex PCR. In the table there are 26,000 or so clones, roughly 91% of which are singletons. On this clone: Its antigen is currently unknown.

Material: peripheral blood, obtained 28 days after the second AZD1222 dose. This receptor was taken from an adult who received the AZD1222 COVID-19 vaccine. This sequence joins TRBV5-1 and TRBJ1-2; 7 bases fit TRBD1. The CDR3 DNA reads TGCGCCAGCAGCTACGGGACAGACGACTATGGCTACACCTTC. Its protein is CASSYGTDDYGYTF.